This entry features one T cell receptor (beta chain) sequence. Its antigen is as yet unknown. These data are taken from a study of Graves' ophthalmopathy and Graves' hyperthyroidism. Out of 9 to 10 ml of fresh peripheral blood, PBMCs were obtained. The CDR3 covers 14 residues. The germline V gene encodes CDR1 SEHNR and CDR2 FQNEAQ (reference sequence). Scientists amplified the TCR beta CDR3 regions from RNA transcripts. A first-round RT-PCR used HTBI primers, followed by a second-round multiplex PCR. TCRdb re-derived calls from the multiplex PCR reads in MiXCR, one entry per CDR3 protein. In the table there are 40,000 to 45,000 distinct CDR3 sequences, approximately 52% of which are singletons. General study results and limits: The model's prediction of ophthalmopathy progression had 65% to 71% sensitivity and approximately 72% specificity. The authors also found most expanded thyroid clonotypes above 0.001 frequency in blood.

The sample comprised peripheral blood. This receptor was identified in an adult man with Graves' ophthalmopathy. The chain links TRBV7-9 to TRBJ2-1; 7 bases match TRBD1. The J call may be faulty, since TRBJ2-7 better matches the DNA end. Written as DNA, the CDR3 is TGTGCCAGCAGGCAACAGGGGAACTCCTACGAGCAGTACTTC. This translates into CASRQQGNSYEQYF.